This record covers a single TCR beta chain. This entry comes from a study of T cell responses to AZD1222 COVID-19 vaccine. The repertoire was sequenced with immunoSEQ multiplex PCR; TCRdb's copy has only in-frame clones and lacks some. This table has approximately 200,000 clones, around 87% appearing once. The V gene's germline CDR1 is SGDLS and CDR2 YYNGEE. Trimming cost V 0 bases and J 5 bases, with 11 bases left between them. This CDR3 comprises 14 residues. Sequenced here: peripheral blood, sampled on day 0 of MenACWY control vaccination. The sequence was collected from an adult in good health. The chain uses TRBV9 and TRBJ2-5, with D unresolved. The CDR3 DNA is TGTGCCAGCAGCGTAGGCGGTCCGGCGGAGACCCAGTACTTC. Its translation: CASSVGGPAETQYF.